The text below deals with one TCR beta chain. The data are from a study of OX40 agonist ivuxolimab in advanced cancers. Study summary: Under the entry rules, prior anti-PD-1, anti-PD-L1 or anti-CTLA-4 therapy was allowed, and about 40% had some.

Profiling relied on immunoSEQ multiplex PCR, and the TCRdb table lists in-frame clones only, not all of them. The sample lists fewer than 50,000 clones; roughly 90% were seen once. This sample comprised CD4+ or CD8+ T cells sorted from blood, obtained in a trial of the OX40 agonist ivuxolimab. The sequence was collected from an adult with an advanced solid tumor such as melanoma, head and neck, liver or kidney cancer.

This CDR3 reads CASGQLSYNSPLHF. The CDR3 region has the DNA TGTGCCAGCGGTCAACTCTCCTATAATTCACCCCTCCACTTT. V usage is TRBV6-5 and J usage is TRBJ1-6; D is unclear. Between the trimmed V and J ends, which lost 8 bases and 0 bases, there was a span of 8 bases. This CDR3 is built from 14 residues. Looked up from germline, CDR1 is MNHEY and CDR2 is SVGAGI.